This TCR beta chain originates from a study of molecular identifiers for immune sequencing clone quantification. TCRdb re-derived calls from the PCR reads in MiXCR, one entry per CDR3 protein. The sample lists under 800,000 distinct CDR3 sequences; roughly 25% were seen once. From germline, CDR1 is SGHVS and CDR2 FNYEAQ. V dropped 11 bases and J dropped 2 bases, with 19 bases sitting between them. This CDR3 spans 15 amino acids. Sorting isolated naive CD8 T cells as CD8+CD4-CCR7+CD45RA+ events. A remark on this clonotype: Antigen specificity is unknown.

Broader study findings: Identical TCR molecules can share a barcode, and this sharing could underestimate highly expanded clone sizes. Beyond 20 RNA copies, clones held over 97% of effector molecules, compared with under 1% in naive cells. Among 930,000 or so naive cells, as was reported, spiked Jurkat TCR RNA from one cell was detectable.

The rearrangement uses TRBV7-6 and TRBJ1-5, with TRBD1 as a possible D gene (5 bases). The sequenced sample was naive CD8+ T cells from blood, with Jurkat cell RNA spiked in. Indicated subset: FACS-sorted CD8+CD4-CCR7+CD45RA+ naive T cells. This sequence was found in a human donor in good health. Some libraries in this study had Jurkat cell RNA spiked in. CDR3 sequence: CAGGLGTARNQPQHF. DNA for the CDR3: TGTGCCGGCGGCCTCGGGACTGCTCGCAATCAGCCCCAGCATTTT.